The present T cell receptor (beta chain) was sequenced within a study of T cells after yellow fever vaccination. Study findings and constraints: Post-booster repertoires contained most primary-vaccination clones again (roughly 95% CD4, about 90% CD8). In FACS-sorted repertoires, abundant clonotypes from the bulk population could appear as contaminants.

This clonotype was detected ten times or more. Antigen specificity is unknown. The CDR3 totals 13 residues. Trimming cost V 4 bases and J 13 bases, with 19 bases left between them. Germline V lookup: CDR1 MGHRA, CDR2 YSYEKL. TCRdb reprocessed the 5' RACE reads with MiXCR, giving one entry per CDR3 protein. The table lists 100,000 to 150,000 distinct CDR3 sequences, 8% to 10% of them singletons. The source is a young man who received the YFV17D yellow fever vaccine. Sequencing used CD8+ T cells sorted from PBMCs, obtained on the day of the yellow fever booster vaccination. The chain recombines TRBV4-1 with TRBJ1-1; D is possibly TRBD1 (5 bases). The CDR3 region is CASSRRGAGEDFF. The DNA of the CDR3 is TGCGCCAGCAGCCGCCGAGGGGCCGGGGAGGATTTCTTT.